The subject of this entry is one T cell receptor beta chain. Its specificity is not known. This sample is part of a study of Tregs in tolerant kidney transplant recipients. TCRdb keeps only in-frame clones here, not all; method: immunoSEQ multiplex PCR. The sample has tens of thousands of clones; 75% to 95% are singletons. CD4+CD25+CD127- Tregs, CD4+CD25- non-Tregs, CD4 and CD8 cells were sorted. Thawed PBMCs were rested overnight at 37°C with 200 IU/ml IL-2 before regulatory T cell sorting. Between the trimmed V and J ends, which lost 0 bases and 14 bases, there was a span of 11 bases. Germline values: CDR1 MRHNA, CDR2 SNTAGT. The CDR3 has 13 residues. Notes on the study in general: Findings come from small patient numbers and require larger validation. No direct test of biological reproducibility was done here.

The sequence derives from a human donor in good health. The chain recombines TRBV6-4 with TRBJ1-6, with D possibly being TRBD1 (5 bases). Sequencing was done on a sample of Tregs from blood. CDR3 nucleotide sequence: TGTGCCAGCAGTGACTCGATGAGGGGATCCCTCCACTTT. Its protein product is CASSDSMRGSLHF.